This T cell receptor beta chain stems from a study of T cell responses to AZD1222 COVID-19 vaccine (TCRdb year 2021). With respect to the entire study: AZD1222 recipients with second doses at about 4 weeks or about 12 weeks were pooled, because spike-specific TCR depth and breadth did not differ between schedules. Trial participants were enrolled into age subgroups of 18-55, 56-69 and 70-plus years, which contained about 150, 28 and 57 TCR-sequenced participants, respectively. A total of around 240 trial participants underwent TCR sequencing, of whom more than 200 had received two doses of AZD1222 and 26 had received two doses of the MenACWY control vaccine. On the study overall, not on this receptor specifically: Because no samples from the day 14 peak response were available, repertoires could be characterized only after the peak T cell response. Participants were mostly white British and included more females than males, and it was suggested by the authors that clonal diversity may have been underestimated. The vaccine-associated CD4 TCRs covered the entire spike protein, and the dominant responses fell in regions 160-218 and 743-854. Conclusions about previously exposed vaccinees are limited because only a handful of AZD1222 recipients were SARS-CoV-2 seropositive at baseline. Spike-specific TCR breadth and depth rose significantly after two AZD1222 doses compared with day 0 and with MenACWY recipients. Nearly half of unique spike-specific TCRs reportedly recognized epitopes outside regions mutated in the B.1.351 and B.1.1.7 variants. In the small 56-69-year group, the increase in depth fell short of significance, most likely because of low power.

Reading the label with the study, this specimen's time point is: baseline before first vaccination. The vaccinee samples were drawn from two UK trials, COV001 and COV002, one of which was a single-blind randomized controlled phase 2/3 trial testing AZD1222 (ChAdOx1 nCoV-19) in healthy adults. Trial participant PBMC samples were collected at day 0 and day 28 after the second dose for TCRbeta chain sequencing. In regard to this clone: This clone's antigen is unknown. Per-nucleotide qualities are absent, and no much larger clonotype sits a single base away.

The CDR3 regions of human TCRbeta chains were analyzed by immunosequencing. As for the authors' bioinformatics: Repertoire TCRs were checked for matches against a reference library of SARS-CoV-2-specific TCRs that had been generated using the MIRA antigen-specificity platform. Breadth was defined as the fraction of unique TCRs that were SARS-CoV-2-associated. Depth was defined as the fraction of total T cells that were SARS-CoV-2-associated. Using the MIRA data, every spike-specific TCR was mapped to the spike region that the TCR reacted to and assigned to either a CD4 or a CD8 class. Log10-transformed breadth and depth values were compared by one-way ANOVA with Sidak's multiple comparisons tests. The source is immuneACCESS, and TCRdb retained only in-frame sequences with V and J called. Part of the clones is not carried over; for the studies checked, unresolved V genes explain less than half of this, and the remainder is unexplained. V and J calls and clone size follow that table, whereas D and trimming were derived from the DNA. Within this sample are 95,000 to 100,000 clones, with 89% of them counted one time only. In total, the top ten clones hold roughly 1.7% of the sample.

CDR1 MNHEY and CDR2 SVGAGI are derived from the germline V gene. The CDR3 runs 15 residues from the cysteine to the phenylalanine. The DNA shown is the 45-base CDR3, in frame from base 1. V is shortened by 6 bases, J by 4 bases, and the region joining them spans 18 bases. The sample here was peripheral blood, taken on day 0 of AZD1222 vaccination. This sequence was found in an adult in good health. The chain joins TRBV6-5 to TRBJ1-2; the D gene assignment is ambiguous. The CDR3 in this case is CASRPPGRMIYGYTF. The nucleotide sequence is given as TGTGCCAGCAGACCCCCGGGCAGAATGATCTATGGCTACACCTTC.